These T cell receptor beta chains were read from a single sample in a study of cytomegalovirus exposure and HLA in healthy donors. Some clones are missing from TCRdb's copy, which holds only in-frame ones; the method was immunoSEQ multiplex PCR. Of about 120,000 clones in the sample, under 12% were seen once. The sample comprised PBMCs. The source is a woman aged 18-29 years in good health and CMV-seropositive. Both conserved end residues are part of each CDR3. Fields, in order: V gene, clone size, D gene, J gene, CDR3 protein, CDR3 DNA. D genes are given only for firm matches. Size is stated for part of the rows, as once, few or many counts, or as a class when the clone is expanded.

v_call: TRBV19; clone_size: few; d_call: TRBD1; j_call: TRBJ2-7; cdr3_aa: CASSYTGQPYEQYF; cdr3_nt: TGTGCCAGTAGTTACACGGGACAGCCCTACGAGCAGTACTTC
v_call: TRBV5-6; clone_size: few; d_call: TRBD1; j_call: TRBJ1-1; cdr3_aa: CASSYGSGQEAFF; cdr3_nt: TGTGCCAGCAGCTATGGGTCGGGACAGGAAGCTTTCTTT
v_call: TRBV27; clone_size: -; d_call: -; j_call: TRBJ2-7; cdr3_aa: CASSLGLTYEQYF; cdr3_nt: TGTGCCAGCAGTTTAGGGCTTACCTACGAGCAGTACTTC
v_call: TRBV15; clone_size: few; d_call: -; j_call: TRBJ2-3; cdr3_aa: CATSRSSPVVGTDTQYF; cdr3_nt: TGTGCCACCAGCAGATCTAGCCCGGTCGTGGGCACAGATACGCAGTATTTT
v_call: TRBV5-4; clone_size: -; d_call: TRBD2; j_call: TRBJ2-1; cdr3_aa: CASSPTSGWSSYNEQFF; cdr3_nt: TGTGCCAGCAGCCCGACTAGCGGGTGGAGCTCCTACAATGAGCAGTTCTTC
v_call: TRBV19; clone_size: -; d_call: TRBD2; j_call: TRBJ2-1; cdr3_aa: CASSIGAGGYNEQFF; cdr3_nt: TGTGCCAGTAGTATTGGGGCGGGGGGATACAATGAGCAGTTCTTC
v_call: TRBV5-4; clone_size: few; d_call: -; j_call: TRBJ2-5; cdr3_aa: CASSLGSKQETQYF; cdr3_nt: TGTGCCAGCAGCTTGGGTTCAAAACAAGAGACCCAGTACTTC
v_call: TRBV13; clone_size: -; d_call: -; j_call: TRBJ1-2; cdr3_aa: CASSSRQATYGYTF; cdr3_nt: TGTGCCAGCAGCTCTCGACAGGCCACCTATGGCTACACCTTC
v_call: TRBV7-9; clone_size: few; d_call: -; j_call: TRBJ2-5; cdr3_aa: CASSLASGTERRETQYF; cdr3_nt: TGTGCCAGCAGCTTAGCCTCGGGGACTGAGAGGAGAGAGACCCAGTACTTC
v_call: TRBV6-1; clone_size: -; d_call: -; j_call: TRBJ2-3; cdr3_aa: CASSPYSGSTDTQYF; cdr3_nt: TGTGCCAGCAGCCCCTACAGCGGATCCACAGATACGCAGTATTTT
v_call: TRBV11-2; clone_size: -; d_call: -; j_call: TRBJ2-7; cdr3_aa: CASSLGGFEQYF; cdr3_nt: TGTGCCAGCAGCTTAGGGGGCTTTGAGCAGTACTTC
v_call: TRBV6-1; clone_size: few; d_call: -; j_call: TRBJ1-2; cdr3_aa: CATRKSGYGYTF; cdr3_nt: TGTGCCACCAGAAAGAGTGGTTATGGCTACACCTTC
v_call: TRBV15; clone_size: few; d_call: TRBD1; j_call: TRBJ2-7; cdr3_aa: CATSSRDRPYEQYF; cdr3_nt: TGTGCCACCAGCAGCCGGGACAGGCCGTACGAGCAGTACTTC
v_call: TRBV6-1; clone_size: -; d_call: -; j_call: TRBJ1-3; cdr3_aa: CASTLGGPGNTIYF; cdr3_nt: TGTGCCAGCACCCTCGGAGGGCCTGGAAACACCATATATTTT
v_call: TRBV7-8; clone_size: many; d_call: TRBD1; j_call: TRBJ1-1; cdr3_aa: CASSRSGTGYQAFF; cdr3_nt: TGTGCCAGCAGCCGCTCCGGGACAGGGTACCAAGCTTTCTTT
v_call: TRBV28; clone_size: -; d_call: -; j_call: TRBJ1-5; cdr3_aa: CASSLPKQGFSNQPQHF; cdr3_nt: TGTGCCAGCAGTTTACCCAAACAGGGTTTTAGCAATCAGCCCCAGCATTTT
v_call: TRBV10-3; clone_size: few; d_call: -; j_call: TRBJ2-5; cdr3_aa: CAIGVAPETQYF; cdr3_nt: TGTGCCATCGGAGTAGCTCCAGAGACCCAGTACTTC
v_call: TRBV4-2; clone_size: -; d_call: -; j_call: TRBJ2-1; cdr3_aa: CASSQDSKNEQFF; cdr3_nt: TGTGCCAGCAGCCAAGATAGTAAAAATGAGCAGTTCTTC
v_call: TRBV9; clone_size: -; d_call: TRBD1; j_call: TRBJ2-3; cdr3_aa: CASSPQGDTQYF; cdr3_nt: TGTGCCAGCAGCCCACAGGGGGATACGCAGTATTTT
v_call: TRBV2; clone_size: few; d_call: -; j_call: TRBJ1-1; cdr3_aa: CASTKGTLNTEAFF; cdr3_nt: TGTGCCAGCACTAAAGGGACTTTGAACACTGAAGCTTTCTTT
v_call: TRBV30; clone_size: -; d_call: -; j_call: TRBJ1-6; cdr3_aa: CAWKREVNSPLHF; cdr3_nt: TGTGCCTGGAAGCGGGAAGTGAATTCACCCCTCCACTTT
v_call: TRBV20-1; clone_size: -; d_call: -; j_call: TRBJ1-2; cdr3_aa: CSATNPYGYTF; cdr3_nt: TGCAGTGCTACCAACCCCTACGGCTACACCTTC
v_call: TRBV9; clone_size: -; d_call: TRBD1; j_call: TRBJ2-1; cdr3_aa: CASSVGGQVYNEQFF; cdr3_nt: TGTGCCAGCAGCGTAGGCGGACAGGTCTACAATGAGCAGTTCTTC
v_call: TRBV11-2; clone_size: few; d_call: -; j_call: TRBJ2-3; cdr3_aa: CASSLGSWDSPSTDTQYF; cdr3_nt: TGTGCCAGCAGCTTAGGCTCTTGGGACTCCCCCAGCACAGATACGCAGTATTTT
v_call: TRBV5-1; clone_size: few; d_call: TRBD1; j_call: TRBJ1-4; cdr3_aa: CASSLGDGTAEKLFF; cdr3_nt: TGCGCCAGCAGCTTGGGGGACGGGACAGCCGAAAAACTGTTTTTT
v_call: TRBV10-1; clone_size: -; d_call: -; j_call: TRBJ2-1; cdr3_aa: CASSVGHRYNEQFF; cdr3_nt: TGCGCCAGCAGTGTGGGACACCGCTACAATGAGCAGTTCTTC
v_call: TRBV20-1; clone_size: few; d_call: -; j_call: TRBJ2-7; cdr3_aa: CSASEGIEQYF; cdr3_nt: TGCAGTGCTAGTGAGGGAATCGAGCAGTACTTC
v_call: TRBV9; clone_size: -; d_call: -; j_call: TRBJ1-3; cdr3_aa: CASSVAQGSAGNTIYF; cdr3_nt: TGTGCCAGCAGCGTAGCTCAGGGTTCAGCGGGAAACACCATATATTTT
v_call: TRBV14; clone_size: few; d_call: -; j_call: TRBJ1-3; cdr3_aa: CASSPGYGSGNTIYF; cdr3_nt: TGTGCCAGCAGCCCGGGTTATGGCTCTGGAAACACCATATATTTT
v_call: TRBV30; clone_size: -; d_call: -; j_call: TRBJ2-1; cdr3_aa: CAWAGVSYNEQFF; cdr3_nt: TGTGCCTGGGCCGGGGTCTCCTACAATGAGCAGTTCTTC
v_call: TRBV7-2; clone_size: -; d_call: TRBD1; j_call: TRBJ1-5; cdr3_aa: CASSFEDRGGNQPQHF; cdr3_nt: TGTGCCAGCAGCTTCGAGGACAGGGGAGGCAATCAGCCCCAGCATTTT
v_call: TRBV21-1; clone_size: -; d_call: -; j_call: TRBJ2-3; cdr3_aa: CASSPRLDTQYF; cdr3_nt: TGTGCCAGCAGCCCGCGTCTAGATACGCAGTATTTT
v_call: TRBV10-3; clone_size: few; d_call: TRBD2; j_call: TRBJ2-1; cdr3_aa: CAIDAGGVNEQFF; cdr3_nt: TGTGCCATCGACGCGGGAGGGGTCAATGAGCAGTTCTTC